This T cell receptor (beta chain) is drawn from a study of CD8+ T cells in alopecia areata. As the sequencing template, cDNA was produced by extracting RNA and reverse transcribing it. Generated by immunoSEQ multiplex PCR, the TCRdb table keeps only in-frame clones and is missing some. The sample lists about 150,000 clones; about 50% were seen once. This CDR3 has 11 amino acids. V was clipped by 4 bases and J by 2 bases, with 5 bases between them. CDR1 and CDR2 from the germline V gene are SQVTM and ANQGSEA. The sequenced sample was CD8+ T cells sorted from blood, obtained at week 0. This rearrangement joins TRBV29-1 to TRBJ1-2, with D hard to call. This receptor was identified in a human donor with alopecia areata. DNA for the CDR3: TGCAGCGTTGTAGAGAACTATGGCTACACCTTC. Amino acids: CSVVENYGYTF.